These 28 T cell receptor beta chains came from one sample sequenced in a study of cytomegalovirus exposure and HLA in healthy donors (dated by TCRdb to about 2017). Libraries were built with the immunoSEQ multiplex PCR assay. A mixture of 60 forward primers for TCR Vbeta segments and 13 reverse primers for TCR Jbeta segments was used in the multiplex PCR. In its TCRdb copy, this immuneACCESS table keeps in-frame sequences only and misses some clones. Where compared with another copy, unresolved V genes explain less than half of these, and the others have no known cause. The table of this sample itemizes 30,000 to 35,000 clones. The top ten clonotypes cover around 3.4% of the sample. Sequenced input: PBMCs. These receptors all stem from a woman in her forties in good health and CMV-seropositive.

The chain combines TRBV7-9 with TRBJ1-1, with D unclear. Germline V gene lookup returns CDR1 SEHNR and CDR2 FQNEAQ (reference sequence). CDR3 length: 15 residues. Between the trimmed V and J ends, which lost 0 bases and 1 base, there was a span of 9 bases. Here the CDR3 reads CASSLAPGGNTEAFF. The DNA for the CDR3 is TGTGCCAGCAGCTTAGCCCCAGGAGGGAACACTGAAGCTTTCTTT.

The V and J genes are TRBV5-4 and TRBJ2-1; D is uncertain. Trimming took 1 base from V and 6 from J, leaving 5 bases between them. CDR1 and CDR2 (germline): SGHNT, YYREEE (reference sequence). The CDR3 sequence is 12 residues long. CDR3 coding DNA: TGTGCCAGCAGCTTGTCCGGCAATGAGCAGTTCTTC. Amino acid sequence: CASSLSGNEQFF.

The V and J genes are TRBV9 and TRBJ1-2; D is perhaps TRBD1 (6 bases). From germline, CDR1 is SGDLS and CDR2 YYNGEE. The length of the CDR3 is 12 residues. The ends were cut back, 3 bases at V and 8 bases at J, with 11 bases in the middle. The CDR3 sequence is CASSEGGEGYTF. Written as DNA, the CDR3 is TGTGCCAGCAGCGAGGGGGGGGAGGGCTACACCTTC.

V usage is TRBV5-4 and J usage is TRBJ2-1; D might be TRBD2 (5 bases). Germline CDR1 and CDR2: SGHNT and YYREEE (reference sequence). This CDR3 contains 11 residues. V lost 2 bases to trimming and J lost 9 bases, with 6 bases between them. The CDR3 here is CASSFGVEQFF. For the CDR3, the DNA is TGTGCCAGCAGCTTCGGGGTTGAGCAGTTCTTC.

The gene calls are TRBV6-5 and TRBJ1-2; the D is unclear. Germline CDR1 MNHEY, CDR2 SVGAGI. V lost 2 bases to trimming and J lost 5 bases, with 12 bases between them. The CDR3 is made up of 14 amino acids. The CDR3 loop reads CASSYQTAGYGYTF. The CDR3 DNA is TGTGCCAGCAGTTACCAAACAGCGGGATATGGCTACACCTTC.

The chain joins TRBV19 to TRBJ1-2, with D possibly being TRBD1 (6 bases). The CDR3 loop spans 15 amino acids. Between the trimmed V and J ends, which lost 2 bases and 1 base, there was a span of 11 bases. Germline CDR1 LNHDA, CDR2 SQIVND (reference sequence). The CDR3 DNA is TGTGCCAGTAGTATACCGAGGACAGTTAACTATGGCTACACCTTC. Translated, it gives CASSIPRTVNYGYTF.

Regarding this clone: Mismatch with germline at one junction end may stem from a read error. The chain uses TRBV10-3 and TRBJ1-1; the D is unclear. CDR1 and CDR2 from the germline V gene are ENHRY and SYGVKD. The CDR3 sequence is 12 residues long. In nucleotides, the CDR3 is TGTGCCACCAGTTTGGGAGAGGGTGAAGCTTTCTTT. Translated, it gives CATSLGEGEAFF.

V usage is TRBV5-1 and J usage is TRBJ1-1, with D perhaps matching TRBD1 (5 bases). Deletions cut 5 bases from V and 6 bases from J, with 14 bases between. Germline V gene lookup returns CDR1 SGHRS and CDR2 YFSETQ. The CDR3 covers 13 residues. CDR3 sequence (DNA): TGCGCCAGCAGTCGGGGGGATGGCCCTGAAGCTTTCTTT. Amino acids: CASSRGDGPEAFF.

This chain uses TRBV7-9 with TRBJ1-1; TRBD1 matches 9 bases. Germline V gene data show CDR1 as SEHNR and CDR2 as FQNEAQ (reference sequence). The CDR3 totals 14 residues. Trimming took 8 bases from V and 0 from J; bases not matched to a gene: 4. CDR3 in DNA: TGTGCCAGCTACAGGACAGGGGTGAACACTGAAGCTTTCTTT. Protein product: CASYRTGVNTEAFF.

For the CDR3, the DNA is TGTGCCAGCAGCAAGACCGGGACTAGCGATTACAATGAGCAGTTCTTC. Its protein product is CASSKTGTSDYNEQFF. The gene calls are TRBV9 and TRBJ2-1, with 10 bases fitting TRBD2. With 4 bases clipped from V and 4 bases from J, the junction kept 8 bases outside the gene matches. CDR1 SGDLS and CDR2 YYNGEE come from the germline V gene. This CDR3 has 16 amino acids.

The chain employs TRBV5-1 and TRBJ2-7, with D possibly matching TRBD1 (6 bases). The CDR3 has 13 residues. Trimming left V 4 bases short and J 2 bases short, with 10 bases between. Germline values: CDR1 SGHRS, CDR2 YFSETQ. CDR3 sequence: CASSPNRAYEQYF. The CDR3 DNA follows: TGCGCCAGCAGCCCTAACAGGGCCTACGAGCAGTACTTC.

The chain is built from TRBV6-5 and TRBJ2-7; no clear D gene. CDR3 length equals 15 residues. The V gene's germline CDR1 is MNHEY and CDR2 SVGAGI. Trimming pared 5 bases from V and 0 bases from J, leaving 14 bases between. CDR3 sequence (DNA): TGTGCCAGCAGTGCCTTGGCGGCCTCCTCCTACGAGCAGTACTTC. It translates to CASSALAASSYEQYF.

The chain employs TRBV6-1 and TRBJ1-5, with 7 bases aligning to TRBD1. The CDR3 contains 14 residues. Germline-derived CDR1 and CDR2 are MNHNS and SASEGT. J lost 6 bases, V lost 6 bases, and 8 bases had no gene match. CDR3 sequence (DNA): TGTGCCAGCAGCTGGGACAGTGAAGGTCAGCCCCAGCATTTT. Amino acids: CASSWDSEGQPQHF.

This chain joins TRBV30 and TRBJ2-3; 9 positions agree with TRBD1. V shed 2 bases and J 3 bases; nucleotides not matched to a gene: 9. The CDR3 extends over 16 amino acids. Germline values: CDR1 GTSNPN, CDR2 SVGIG (reference sequence). Here the CDR3 DNA reads TGTGCCTGGAGTCGGAACAGGGGGCGTGGTACAGATACGCAGTATTTT. It specifies CAWSRNRGRGTDTQYF.

The chain links TRBV5-1 to TRBJ2-1; possible D gene TRBD1, 6 bases. Trimming left V 1 base short and J 1 base short, with 12 bases between. The germline V gene has CDR1 SGHRS and CDR2 YFSETQ. The CDR3 is 16 amino acids. CDR3 bases: TGCGCCAGCAGCTTGTCAGGACAGACTTCCTACAATGAGCAGTTCTTC. This encodes CASSLSGQTSYNEQFF. Supplemented by reference TRBV5-1 and TRBJ2-1, the full variable domain reads KAGVTQTPRYLIKTRGQQVTLSCSPISGHRSVSWYQQTPGQGLQFLFEYFSETQRNKGNFPGRFSGRQFSNSRSEMNVSTLELGDSALYLCASSLSGQTSYNEQFFGPGTRLTVL.

V gene TRBV18 combines with J gene TRBJ1-5, with 8 bases aligning to TRBD1. This CDR3 has 15 amino acids. Germline V gene lookup returns CDR1 KGHSH and CDR2 LQKENI. V was pared by 0 bases and J by 8 bases, with 6 bases of the junction left unmatched. In nucleotides, the CDR3 is TGTGCCAGCTCACCACCGGGACAGGCAAGGGAGCCCCAGCATTTT. Translated, it gives CASSPPGQAREPQHF.

This CDR3 is CAWSLGLQNPQHF. Here the CDR3 DNA reads TGTGCCTGGAGCCTGGGACTCCAAAACCCCCAGCATTTT. This chain joins TRBV30 and TRBJ1-5; D is possibly TRBD1 (5 bases). The germline V gene has CDR1 GTSNPN and CDR2 SVGIG (reference sequence). Trimming cost V 3 bases and J 10 bases, with 16 bases left between them. This CDR3 spans 13 amino acids.

V and J are TRBV29-1 and TRBJ1-1; D call uncertain. CDR1 and CDR2 from the germline V gene are SQVTM and ANQGSEA. V was shortened by 2 bases and J by 5 bases, with 15 bases between the two germline ends. The CDR3 extends over 14 amino acids. The CDR3 DNA reads TGCAGCGTTGAATTTGGGAGGAGAAATACTGAAGCTTTCTTT. This encodes CSVEFGRRNTEAFF.

V and J are TRBV9 and TRBJ2-1; D not resolved. V lost 3 bases, J lost 0 bases, and 7 bases lay in between. The CDR3 spans 14 residues. The germline CDR1 and CDR2 sequences are SGDLS and YYNGEE. CDR3 nucleotide sequence: TGTGCCAGCAGCGCGACTGTCTCCTACAATGAGCAGTTCTTC. The encoded protein is CASSATVSYNEQFF.

The rearrangement links TRBV5-4 to TRBJ2-7; 8 bases line up with TRBD2. The germline V gene has CDR1 SGHNT and CDR2 YYREEE (reference sequence). The junction had 10 bases not matched to a gene; V was cut back by 4 bases and J by 7 bases. There are 14 residues in the CDR3. The CDR3 DNA is TGTGCCAGCAGCGGGGGGGGACTAGTGGGAGAGCAGTACTTC. This codes for CASSGGGLVGEQYF.

This chain connects TRBV29-1 to TRBJ1-1; tentative D call: TRBD1 (6 bases). The CDR3 has 12 amino acids. Germline-derived CDR1 and CDR2 are SQVTM and ANQGSEA. The ends were cut back, 6 bases at V and 3 bases at J, with 11 bases in the middle. The CDR3, as DNA: TGCAGCGTACGCGCAGGGGACACTGAAGCTTTCTTT. Translating it yields CSVRAGDTEAFF. Full variable domain (missing parts from reference TRBV29-1 and TRBJ1-1): SAVISQKPSRDICQRGTSLTIQCQVDSQVTMMFWYRQQPGQSLTLIATANQGSEATYESGFVIDKFPISRPNLTFSTLTVSNMSPEDSSIYLCSVRAGDTEAFFGQGTRLTVV.

This rearrangement joins TRBV4-2 to TRBJ1-6, with 8 bases aligning to TRBD1. CDR1 is LGHNA and CDR2 is YNFKEQ in the germline V gene. The CDR3 is made up of 18 amino acids. Trimming at V came to 1 base and at J to 6 bases, leaving 11 bases not matched to a gene. The chain's CDR3 is CASSQAPMDRALNSPLHF. DNA for the CDR3: TGTGCCAGCAGCCAAGCCCCAATGGACAGGGCCCTTAATTCACCCCTCCACTTT.

The chain recombines TRBV30 with TRBJ2-3; D gene unclear. Germline loops: CDR1 GTSNPN, CDR2 SVGIG (reference sequence). This CDR3 spans 12 amino acids. V gave up 3 bases and J gave up 14 bases, with 18 bases separating them. CDR3 residues: CAWRDKSQVSYF. CDR3 nucleotides: TGTGCCTGGAGGGATAAATCCCAGGTGTCGTATTTT.

V and J are TRBV7-2 and TRBJ2-5, with D possibly being TRBD2 (6 bases). CDR1 and CDR2 from the germline V gene are SGHTA and FQGNSA. V was cut by 6 bases and J by 4 bases, with 15 bases left in between. CDR3 length: 14 amino acids. The CDR3 loop reads CASSLEGRPETQYF. The CDR3 DNA is TGTGCCAGCAGTCTGGAGGGGCGCCCAGAGACCCAGTACTTC.

The chain has TRBV7-9 and TRBJ2-7; D is possibly TRBD1 (6 bases). Trimming shortened V by 8 bases and J by 2 bases, and 16 bases separated the two germline ends. Germline-derived CDR1 and CDR2 are SEHNR and FQNEAQ (reference sequence). This CDR3 has 14 amino acids. CDR3 residues: CASERTVEPYEQYF. DNA for the CDR3: TGTGCCAGCGAACGGACAGTCGAGCCCTACGAGCAGTACTTC.

The chain has TRBV27 and TRBJ1-5; D possibly corresponds to TRBD1 (5 bases). Germline CDR1 and CDR2: MNHEY and SMNVEV (reference sequence). Trimming shortened V by 3 bases and J by 7 bases, and 7 bases separated the two germline ends. This CDR3 contains 12 residues. DNA for the CDR3: TGTGCCAGCAGTTTGCGGGACCAGCCCCAGCATTTT. Protein product: CASSLRDQPQHF.

This sequence joins TRBV5-1 and TRBJ2-7; TRBD2 agrees at 8 bases. Germline V gene data show CDR1 as SGHRS and CDR2 as YFSETQ. The CDR3 length is 14 residues. J gave up 3 bases and V 4 bases, and 6 bases lay outside the gene matches. The chain's CDR3 is CASSPGTSLYEQYF. The CDR3 DNA is TGCGCCAGCAGCCCCGGGACTAGTCTCTACGAGCAGTACTTC. The whole variable domain, filled in from reference TRBV5-1 and TRBJ2-7, reads KAGVTQTPRYLIKTRGQQVTLSCSPISGHRSVSWYQQTPGQGLQFLFEYFSETQRNKGNFPGRFSGRQFSNSRSEMNVSTLELGDSALYLCASSPGTSLYEQYFGPGTRLTVT.

This sequence joins TRBV9 and TRBJ2-1; no clear D. The ends were cut back, 4 bases at V and 9 bases at J, with 17 bases in the middle. The CDR3 covers 14 residues. The germline V gene encodes CDR1 SGDLS and CDR2 YYNGEE. The CDR3 region has the DNA TGTGCCAGCAGCCCCCACCCCGGAGTAATTGAGCAGTTCTTC. Protein sequence: CASSPHPGVIEQFF.